Following are 3 T cell receptor beta chains from one sample sequenced in a study of T cell changes during pregnancy in multiple sclerosis. Repertoires were generated with immunoSEQ multiplex PCR, while TCRdb's copy carries only in-frame clones and drops some. The data contain around 72,000 clones, over 80% of them seen just once; the ten biggest clones take up approximately 0.41%. The sequencing here drew on CD4+ T cells from peripheral blood mononuclear cells, taken before pregnancy. These receptor sequences come from a female donor with multiple sclerosis, enrolled in a pregnancy study.

The chain has TRBV27 and TRBJ1-2, with D unclear. The germline CDR1 and CDR2 sequences are MNHEY and SMNVEV (reference sequence). This CDR3 has 15 amino acids. V was pared by 6 bases and J by 3 bases, with 17 bases between. The CDR3 spells CASRGSGRNDYGYTF. The CDR3 bases are TGTGCCAGCAGAGGATCCGGGAGAAACGACTATGGCTACACCTTC.

This clone was counted once. The chain is built from TRBV16 and TRBJ2-7, with 9 nucleotides matching TRBD1. This CDR3 spans 16 amino acids. The germline gives CDR1 KGHSY, CDR2 FQNENV. V shed 6 bases, J shed 2 bases, and the junction held 11 bases outside the gene matches. The CDR3 protein is CASSHGRGQGPYEQYF. The CDR3 nucleotides read TGTGCCAGCAGTCATGGTCGGGGACAGGGACCCTACGAGCAGTACTTC.

V and J are TRBV7-9 and TRBJ2-7; tentatively, D is TRBD2 (5 bases). Germline assignment: CDR1 SEHNR and CDR2 FQNEAQ (reference sequence). V lost 1 base and J lost 6, with 13 bases in between. The CDR3 covers 14 residues. Here the CDR3 reads CASSLGGWRAEQYF. CDR3 nucleotide sequence: TGTGCCAGCAGCTTAGGAGGGTGGCGTGCCGAGCAGTACTTC. The full variable domain, its missing parts supplied by reference TRBV7-9 and TRBJ2-7, is DTGVSQNPRHKITKRGQNVTFRCDPISEHNRLYWYRQTLGQGPEFLTYFQNEAQLEKSRLLSDRFSAERPKGSFSTLEIQRTEQGDSAMYLCASSLGGWRAEQYFGPGTRLTVT.